This T cell receptor beta chain emerged from a study of OX40 agonist ivuxolimab in advanced cancers. Study findings and constraints: Among some nonresponders, normalized T-cell clonal expansion was also low.

This table comes from immunoSEQ multiplex PCR, and its TCRdb copy is limited to in-frame clones, with some not included. The sample records roughly 20,000 clones, just under 75% being singletons. In the case of this clone: Its matching antigen is unknown.

V shed 3 bases and J 2 bases; nucleotides not matched to a gene: 7. This CDR3 contains 17 residues. Germline V gene data show CDR1 as LNHDA and CDR2 as SQIVND (reference sequence). The genes are TRBV19 and TRBJ2-3, with 11 positions matching TRBD2. This TCR was sampled from an adult with an advanced solid tumor such as melanoma, head and neck, liver or kidney cancer. Sequenced here: CD4+ or CD8+ T cells sorted from blood, sampled in a trial of the OX40 agonist ivuxolimab. The DNA of the CDR3 is TGTGCCAGTAGTATCGTGGAGACTAGCGGGGTCACAGATACGCAGTATTTT. Protein: CASSIVETSGVTDTQYF.